This T cell receptor (beta chain) was observed in a study of identical twins. TCRdb recomputed calls from the 5' RACE reads with MiXCR, one row per CDR3 protein. The data show roughly 630,000 distinct CDR3 sequences, about 7.1% seen once. This clonotype showed up many times. CDR1 SGHRS and CDR2 YFSETQ come from the germline V gene. The germline V and J ends were trimmed by 3 bases and 5 bases, with 12 bases remaining between them. The CDR3 runs to 14 residues. The data were also submitted as part of a second study, on yellow fever vaccine responses in identical twins.

The source is a woman between 18 and 30 years old in good health. The chain joins TRBV5-1 to TRBJ2-1; TRBD1 is a possible D gene (5 bases). The sequencing sample was made of PBMCs. The CDR3 nucleotides are TGCGCCAGCAGCTCTTTCCCAGGGAACAATGAGCAGTTCTTC. As protein: CASSSFPGNNEQFF. The full variable domain, in which reference TRBV5-1 and TRBJ2-1 provide the parts outside the CDR3, is KAGVTQTPRYLIKTRGQQVTLSCSPISGHRSVSWYQQTPGQGLQFLFEYFSETQRNKGNFPGRFSGRQFSNSRSEMNVSTLELGDSALYLCASSSFPGNNEQFFGPGTRLTVL.